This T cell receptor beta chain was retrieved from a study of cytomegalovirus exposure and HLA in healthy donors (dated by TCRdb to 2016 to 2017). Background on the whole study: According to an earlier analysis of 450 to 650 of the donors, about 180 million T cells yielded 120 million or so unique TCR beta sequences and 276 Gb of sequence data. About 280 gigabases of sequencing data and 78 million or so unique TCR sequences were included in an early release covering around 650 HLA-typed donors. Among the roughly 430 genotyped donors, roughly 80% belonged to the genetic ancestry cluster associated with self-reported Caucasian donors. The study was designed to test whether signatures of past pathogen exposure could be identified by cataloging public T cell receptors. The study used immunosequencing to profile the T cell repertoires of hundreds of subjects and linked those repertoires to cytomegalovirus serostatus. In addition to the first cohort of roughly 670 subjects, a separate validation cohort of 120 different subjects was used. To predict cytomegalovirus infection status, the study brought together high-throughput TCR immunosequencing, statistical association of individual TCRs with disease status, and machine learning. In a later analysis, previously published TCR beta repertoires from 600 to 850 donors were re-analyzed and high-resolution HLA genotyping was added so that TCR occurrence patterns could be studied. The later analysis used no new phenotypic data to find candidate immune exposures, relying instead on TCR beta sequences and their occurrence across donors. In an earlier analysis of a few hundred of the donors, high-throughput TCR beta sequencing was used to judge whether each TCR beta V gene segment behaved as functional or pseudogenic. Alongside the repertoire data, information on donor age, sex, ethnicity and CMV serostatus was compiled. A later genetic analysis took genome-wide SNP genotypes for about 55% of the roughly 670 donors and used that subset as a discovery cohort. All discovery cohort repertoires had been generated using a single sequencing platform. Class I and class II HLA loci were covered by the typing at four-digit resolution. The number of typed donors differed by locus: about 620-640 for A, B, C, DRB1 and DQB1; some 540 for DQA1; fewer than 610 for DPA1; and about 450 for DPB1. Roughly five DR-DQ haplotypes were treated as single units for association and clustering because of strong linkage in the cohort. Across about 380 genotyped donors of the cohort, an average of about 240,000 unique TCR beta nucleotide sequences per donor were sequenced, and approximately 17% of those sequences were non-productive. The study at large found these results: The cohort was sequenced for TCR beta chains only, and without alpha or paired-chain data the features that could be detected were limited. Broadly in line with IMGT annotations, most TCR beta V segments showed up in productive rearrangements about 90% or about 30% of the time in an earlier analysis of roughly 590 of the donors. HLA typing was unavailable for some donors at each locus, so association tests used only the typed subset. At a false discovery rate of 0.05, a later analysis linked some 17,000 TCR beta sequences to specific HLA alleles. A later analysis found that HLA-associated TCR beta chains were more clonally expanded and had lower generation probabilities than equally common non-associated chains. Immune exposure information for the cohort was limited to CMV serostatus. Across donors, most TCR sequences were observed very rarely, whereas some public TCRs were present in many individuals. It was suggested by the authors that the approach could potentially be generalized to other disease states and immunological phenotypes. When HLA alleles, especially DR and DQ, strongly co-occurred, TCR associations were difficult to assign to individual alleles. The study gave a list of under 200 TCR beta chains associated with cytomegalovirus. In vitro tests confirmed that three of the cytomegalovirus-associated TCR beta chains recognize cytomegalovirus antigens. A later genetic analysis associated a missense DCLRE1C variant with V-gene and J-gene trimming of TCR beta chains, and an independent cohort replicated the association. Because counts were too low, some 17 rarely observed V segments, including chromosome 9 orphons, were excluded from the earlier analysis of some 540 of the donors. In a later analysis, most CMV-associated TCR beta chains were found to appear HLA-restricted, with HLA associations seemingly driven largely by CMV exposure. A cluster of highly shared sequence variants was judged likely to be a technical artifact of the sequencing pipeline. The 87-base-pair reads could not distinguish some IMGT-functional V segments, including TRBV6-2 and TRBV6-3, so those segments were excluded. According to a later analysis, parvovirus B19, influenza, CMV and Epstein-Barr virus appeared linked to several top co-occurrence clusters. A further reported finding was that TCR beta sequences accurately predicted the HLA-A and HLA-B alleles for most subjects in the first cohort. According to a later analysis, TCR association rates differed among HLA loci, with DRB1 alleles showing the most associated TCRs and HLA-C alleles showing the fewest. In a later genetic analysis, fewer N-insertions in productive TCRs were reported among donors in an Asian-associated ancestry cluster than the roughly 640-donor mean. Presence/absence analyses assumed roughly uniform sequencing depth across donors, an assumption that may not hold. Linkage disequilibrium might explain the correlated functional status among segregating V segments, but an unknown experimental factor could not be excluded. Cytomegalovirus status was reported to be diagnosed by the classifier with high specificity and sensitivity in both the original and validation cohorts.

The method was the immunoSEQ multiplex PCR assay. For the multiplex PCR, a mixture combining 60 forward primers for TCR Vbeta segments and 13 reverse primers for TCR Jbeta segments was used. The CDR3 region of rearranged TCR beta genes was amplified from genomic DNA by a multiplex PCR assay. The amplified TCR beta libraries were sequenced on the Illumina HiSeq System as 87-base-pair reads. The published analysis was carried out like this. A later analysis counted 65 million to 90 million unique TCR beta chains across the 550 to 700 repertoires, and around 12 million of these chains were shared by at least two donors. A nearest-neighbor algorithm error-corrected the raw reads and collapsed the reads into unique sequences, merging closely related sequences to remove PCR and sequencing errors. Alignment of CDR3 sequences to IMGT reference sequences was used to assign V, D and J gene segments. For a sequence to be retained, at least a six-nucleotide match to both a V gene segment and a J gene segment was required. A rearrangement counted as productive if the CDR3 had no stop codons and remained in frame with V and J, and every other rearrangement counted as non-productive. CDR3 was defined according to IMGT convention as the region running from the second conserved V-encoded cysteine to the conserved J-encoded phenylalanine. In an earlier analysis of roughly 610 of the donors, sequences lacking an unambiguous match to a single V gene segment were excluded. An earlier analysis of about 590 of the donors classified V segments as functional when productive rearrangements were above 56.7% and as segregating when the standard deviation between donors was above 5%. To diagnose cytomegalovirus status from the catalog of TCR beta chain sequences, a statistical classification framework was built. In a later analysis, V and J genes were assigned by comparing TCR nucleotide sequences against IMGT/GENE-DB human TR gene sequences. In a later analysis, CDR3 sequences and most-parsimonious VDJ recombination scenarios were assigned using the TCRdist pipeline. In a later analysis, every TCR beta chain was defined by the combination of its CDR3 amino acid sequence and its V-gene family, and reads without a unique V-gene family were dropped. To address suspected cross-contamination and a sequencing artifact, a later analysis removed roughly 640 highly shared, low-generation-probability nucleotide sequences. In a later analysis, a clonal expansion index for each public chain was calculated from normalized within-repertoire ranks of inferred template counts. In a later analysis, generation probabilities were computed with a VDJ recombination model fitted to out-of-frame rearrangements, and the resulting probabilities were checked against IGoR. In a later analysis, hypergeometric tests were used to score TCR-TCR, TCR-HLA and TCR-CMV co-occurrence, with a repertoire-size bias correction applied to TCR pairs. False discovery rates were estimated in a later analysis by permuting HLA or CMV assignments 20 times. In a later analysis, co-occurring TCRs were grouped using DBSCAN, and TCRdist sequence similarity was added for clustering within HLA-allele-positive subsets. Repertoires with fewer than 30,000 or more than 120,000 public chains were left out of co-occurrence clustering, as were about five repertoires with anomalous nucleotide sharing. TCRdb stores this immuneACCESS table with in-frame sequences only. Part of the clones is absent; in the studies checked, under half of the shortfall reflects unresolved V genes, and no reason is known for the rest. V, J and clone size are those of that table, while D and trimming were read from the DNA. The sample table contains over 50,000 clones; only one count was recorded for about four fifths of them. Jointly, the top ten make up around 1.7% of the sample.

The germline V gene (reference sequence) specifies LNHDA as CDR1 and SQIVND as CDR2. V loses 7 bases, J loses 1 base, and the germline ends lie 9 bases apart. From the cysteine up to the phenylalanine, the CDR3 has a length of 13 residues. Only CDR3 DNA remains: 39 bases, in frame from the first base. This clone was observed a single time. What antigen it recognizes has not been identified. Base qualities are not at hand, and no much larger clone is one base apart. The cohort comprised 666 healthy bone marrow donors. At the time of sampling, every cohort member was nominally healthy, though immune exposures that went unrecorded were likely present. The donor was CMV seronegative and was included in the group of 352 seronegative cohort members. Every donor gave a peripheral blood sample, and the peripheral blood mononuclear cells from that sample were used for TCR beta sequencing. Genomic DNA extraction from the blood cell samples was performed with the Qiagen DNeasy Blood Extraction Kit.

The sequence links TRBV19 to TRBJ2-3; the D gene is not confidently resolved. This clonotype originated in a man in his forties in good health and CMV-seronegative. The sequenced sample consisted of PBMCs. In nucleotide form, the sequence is TGTGCCAGTACCGCTACTGGCACAGATACGCAGTATTTT. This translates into CASTATGTDTQYF.